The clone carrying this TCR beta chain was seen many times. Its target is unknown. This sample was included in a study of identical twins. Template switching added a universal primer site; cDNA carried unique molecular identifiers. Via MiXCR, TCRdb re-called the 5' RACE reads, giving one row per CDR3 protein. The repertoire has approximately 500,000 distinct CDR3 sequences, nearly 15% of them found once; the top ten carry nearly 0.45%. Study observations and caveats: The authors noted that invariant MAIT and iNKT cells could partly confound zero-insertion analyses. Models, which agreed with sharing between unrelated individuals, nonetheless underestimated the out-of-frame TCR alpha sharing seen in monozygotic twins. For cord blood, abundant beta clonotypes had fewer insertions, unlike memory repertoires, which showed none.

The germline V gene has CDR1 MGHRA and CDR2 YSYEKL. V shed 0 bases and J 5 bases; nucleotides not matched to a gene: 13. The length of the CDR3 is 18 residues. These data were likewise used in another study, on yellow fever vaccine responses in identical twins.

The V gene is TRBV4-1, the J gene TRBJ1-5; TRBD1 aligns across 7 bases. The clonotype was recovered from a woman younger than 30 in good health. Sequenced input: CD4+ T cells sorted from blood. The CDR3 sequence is CASSQDTDRPMIDQPQHF. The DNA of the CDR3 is TGCGCCAGCAGCCAAGATACGGACAGGCCTATGATCGATCAGCCCCAGCATTTT.